This T cell receptor (beta chain) appears in the sequencing data of a study of shared clonotypes between healthy human individuals. Repertoires were generated with immunoSEQ multiplex PCR, while TCRdb's copy carries only in-frame clones and drops some. The sample holds fewer than 600,000 clones, roughly 79% seen once. Germline V gene lookup returns CDR1 SQVTM and CDR2 ANQGSEA. With 4 bases clipped from V and 2 bases from J, the junction kept 13 bases outside the gene matches. This CDR3 has 16 residues. The source material was PBMCs. This clonotype was sampled from a woman aged 40 to 50 in good health. Some clones in this sample may be carry-over from other donors' samples. V and J are TRBV29-1 and TRBJ2-7; 8 nucleotides match TRBD1. The CDR3 loop reads CSVAPGGRGYTYEQYF. CDR3 coding DNA: TGCAGCGTTGCCCCAGGGGGCAGGGGCTACACCTACGAGCAGTACTTC.